This entry concerns a single TCR beta chain. Its antigen remains undetermined. No base-level quality is on record; no much larger clone is a single base apart. This entry comes from a study of PD-L1 blockade in urothelial cancer (dated 2017 in TCRdb). For context, the study as a whole: Every patient began therapy in 2014 and was given atezolizumab 1,200 mg intravenously every 3 weeks. An exploratory multi-omic analysis was conducted of the somatic, immune and clinical correlates of response to PD-L1 blockade with atezolizumab in urothelial cancer. Patients had an ECOG performance status of 0 or 1 and had received between 0 and 3 prior chemotherapy regimens. Pretreatment blood TCR-seq was available for twenty-nine patients, at least one posttreatment blood collection was obtained for some 24 patients, and tumor TCR-seq was available for some 24 patients. Blood samples yielded a median of around 150,000 T cells and more than 75,000 unique TCRs, with median clonality about 0.08. Durable clinical benefit was defined as progression-free survival longer than 6 months, and TCR features were also tested against progression-free and overall survival. Twenty-five of 29 patients were identified as males with urothelial cancer of bladder origin, and a prior smoking history was reported by 18 of 29 patients. TCR sequencing covered pretreatment tumor samples and matched, serially collected peripheral blood taken before and after atezolizumab treatment. In the same patients, whole exome sequencing and RNA sequencing of pretreatment tumors were performed in addition to TCR sequencing. Roughly 10 patients achieved durable clinical benefit and around 19 did not. Blood samples were analyzed 3 weeks after the start of treatment (second dose) and 6 weeks after the start of treatment. The study at large found these results: Greater expansion of tumor-associated TCR clones in peripheral blood 3 weeks after the start of treatment was observed in patients with durable benefit (n of about 20, p = 0.022). Improved progression-free and overall survival was found to be associated with pretreatment peripheral blood TCR clonality below the median. Because the sample size was small (n ≈ 28) and many of the analyses were exploratory, the results are meant to be hypothesis-generating.

Synthetic TCR analog templates were spiked into each PCR so that absolute template abundance could be estimated from read counts. TCRbeta CDR3 regions were amplified from genomic DNA with bias-controlled V and J gene primers using the immunoSEQ assay. Sequencing of rearranged TCRbeta segments was performed at approximately 20X coverage. The study's own analysis went as follows. Clustering was used to correct sequencing errors, and CDR3s were annotated against IMGT so that V, D and J genes could be assigned. Out-of-frame and stop-codon sequences were excluded, and only productive TCRbeta rearrangements were used in downstream analyses. Clonality was calculated as one minus the Shannon entropy normalized by the log of the number of unique productive sequences. Clones differing between time points or between blood and tumor were identified by Fisher's exact test with Benjamini-Hochberg correction at adjusted p below 0.01. Drawn from immuneACCESS, this table holds only the in-frame rearrangements with V and J called that TCRdb kept. Clones are partly lost; checked studies trace under half to an unresolved V gene and leave the rest unexplained. V, J and clone size derive from that table, while D and trimming were established from the DNA sequence. The sample has more than 70,000 clones on record, 70% to 90% of them singletons. The ten largest clones represent around 3.3% of the sample.

CDR1 and CDR2 are read off the germline V gene as SGHAT and FQNNGV. Germline trimming: 5 bases from V, 4 bases from J; junction bases outside gene matches: 2. The CDR3 numbers 13 residues from cysteine through phenylalanine. Left in the record is the CDR3 DNA by itself, 39 bases read in frame from the first base. A total of roughly 30 patients with locally advanced or metastatic urothelial carcinoma, treated at Memorial Sloan Kettering on a trial protocol, made up the cohort. Peripheral blood mononuclear cells were collected pretreatment and during treatment, with between 1 and 8 total time points per patient. The Qiagen DNeasy Blood extraction kit was used to purify genomic DNA from total PBMCs and from tumor samples. PBMCs were collected pretreatment and during treatment, and were isolated and stored as previously described.

The receptor comes from a man aged 60-69 years with urothelial cancer. Sample: PBMCs, taken around atezolizumab (anti-PD-L1) treatment. The chain employs TRBV11-2 and TRBJ1-1, with TRBD1 identical over 9 junction bases. The bases read TGTGCCAGCAGCGGACAGGGGCTCACTGAAGCTTTCTTT. Translated, this gives CASSGQGLTEAFF.